This T cell receptor (beta chain) was recovered during a study of blood T cell repertoires in COVID-19. Study information: T cells, B-cell-depleted T cells, or PBMCs provided the cDNA or gDNA that served as material.

The data were produced by immunoSEQ multiplex PCR, yet TCRdb's version contains in-frame clones alone and is incomplete. In the table there are 53,000 or so clones, around 84% of which are singletons. V was clipped by 4 bases and J by 4 bases; unmatched bases: 8. The length of the CDR3 is 15 residues. The V gene's germline CDR1 is SGHRS and CDR2 YFSETQ. This chain joins TRBV5-1 and TRBJ2-7, with 10 positions matching TRBD2. The sample consisted of peripheral blood. The TCR comes from a man in his 70s with active COVID-19. This CDR3 reads CASSEASGSGYEQYF. The CDR3 nucleotides are TGCGCCAGCAGCGAGGCTAGCGGGAGTGGATACGAGCAGTACTTC.